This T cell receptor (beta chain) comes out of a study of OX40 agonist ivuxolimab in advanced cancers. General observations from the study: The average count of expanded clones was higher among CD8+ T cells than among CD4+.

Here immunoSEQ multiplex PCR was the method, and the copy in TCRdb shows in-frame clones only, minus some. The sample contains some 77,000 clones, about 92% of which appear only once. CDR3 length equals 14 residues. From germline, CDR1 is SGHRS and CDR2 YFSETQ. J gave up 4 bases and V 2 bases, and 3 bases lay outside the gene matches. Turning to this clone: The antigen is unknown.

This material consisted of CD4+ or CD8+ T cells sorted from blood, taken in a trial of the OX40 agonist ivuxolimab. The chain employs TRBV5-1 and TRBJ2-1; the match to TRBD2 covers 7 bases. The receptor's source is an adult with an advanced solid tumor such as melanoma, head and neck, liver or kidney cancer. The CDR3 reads CASSFAGAYNEQFF. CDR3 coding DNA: TGCGCCAGCAGCTTTGCGGGAGCTTACAATGAGCAGTTCTTC.